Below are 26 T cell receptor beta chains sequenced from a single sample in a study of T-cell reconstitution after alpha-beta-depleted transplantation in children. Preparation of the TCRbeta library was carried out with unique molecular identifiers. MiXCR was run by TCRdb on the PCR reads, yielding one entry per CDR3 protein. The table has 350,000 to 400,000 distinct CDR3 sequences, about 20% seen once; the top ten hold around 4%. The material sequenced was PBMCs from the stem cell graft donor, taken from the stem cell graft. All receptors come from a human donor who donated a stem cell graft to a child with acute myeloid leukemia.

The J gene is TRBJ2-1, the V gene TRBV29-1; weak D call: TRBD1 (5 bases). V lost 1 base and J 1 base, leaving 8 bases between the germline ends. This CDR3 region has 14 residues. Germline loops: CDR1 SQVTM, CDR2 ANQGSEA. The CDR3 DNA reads TGCAGCGTTGAAGTCAGGGAATCCTACAATGAGCAGTTCTTC. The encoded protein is CSVEVRESYNEQFF.

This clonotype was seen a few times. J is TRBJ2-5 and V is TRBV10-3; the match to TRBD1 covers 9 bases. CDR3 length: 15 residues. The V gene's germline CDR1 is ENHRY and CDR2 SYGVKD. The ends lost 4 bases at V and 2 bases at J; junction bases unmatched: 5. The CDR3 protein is CAISGQGDLQETQYF. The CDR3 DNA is TGTGCCATCAGTGGACAGGGGGACCTTCAAGAGACCCAGTACTTC.

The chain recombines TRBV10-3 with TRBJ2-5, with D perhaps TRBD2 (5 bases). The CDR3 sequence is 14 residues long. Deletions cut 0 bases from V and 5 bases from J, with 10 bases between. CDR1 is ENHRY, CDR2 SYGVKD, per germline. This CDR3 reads CAISESSREETQYF. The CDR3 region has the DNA TGTGCCATCAGTGAGTCGAGTAGGGAGGAGACCCAGTACTTC.

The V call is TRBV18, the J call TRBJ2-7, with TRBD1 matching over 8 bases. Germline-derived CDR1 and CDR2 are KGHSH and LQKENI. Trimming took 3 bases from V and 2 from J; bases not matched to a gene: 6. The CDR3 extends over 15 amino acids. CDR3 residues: CASSPRQGTAYEQYF. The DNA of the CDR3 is TGTGCCAGCTCACCGCGACAGGGGACGGCCTACGAGCAGTACTTC.

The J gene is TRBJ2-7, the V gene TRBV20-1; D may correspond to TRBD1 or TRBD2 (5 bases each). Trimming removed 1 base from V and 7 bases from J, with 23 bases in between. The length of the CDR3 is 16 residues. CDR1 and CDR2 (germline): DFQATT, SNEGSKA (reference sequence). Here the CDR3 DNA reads TGCAGTGCTAGAGGGGTGTCTAGGGGTGGATCGGGGGAGCAGTACTTC. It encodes CSARGVSRGGSGEQYF.

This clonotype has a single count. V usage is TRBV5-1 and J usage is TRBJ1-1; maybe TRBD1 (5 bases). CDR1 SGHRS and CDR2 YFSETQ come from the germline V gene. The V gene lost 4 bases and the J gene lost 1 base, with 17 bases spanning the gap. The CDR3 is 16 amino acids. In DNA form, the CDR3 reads TGCGCCAGCAGCCTGGGGCCCCAAGACTGGAACACTGAAGCTTTCTTT. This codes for CASSLGPQDWNTEAFF.

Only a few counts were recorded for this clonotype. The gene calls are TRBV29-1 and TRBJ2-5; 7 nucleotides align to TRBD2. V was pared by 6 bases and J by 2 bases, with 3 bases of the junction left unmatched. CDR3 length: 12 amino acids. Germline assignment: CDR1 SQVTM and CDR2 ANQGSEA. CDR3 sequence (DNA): TGCAGCGTGTCTAGCGGACAAGAGACCCAGTACTTC. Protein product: CSVSSGQETQYF.

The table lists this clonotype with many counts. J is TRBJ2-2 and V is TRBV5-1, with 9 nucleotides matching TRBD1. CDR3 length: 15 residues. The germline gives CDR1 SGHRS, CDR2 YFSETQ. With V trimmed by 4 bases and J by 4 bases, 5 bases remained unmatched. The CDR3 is CASSILQGATGELFF. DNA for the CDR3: TGCGCCAGCAGCATTCTACAGGGGGCCACCGGGGAGCTGTTTTTT. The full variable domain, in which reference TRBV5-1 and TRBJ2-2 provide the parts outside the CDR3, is KAGVTQTPRYLIKTRGQQVTLSCSPISGHRSVSWYQQTPGQGLQFLFEYFSETQRNKGNFPGRFSGRQFSNSRSEMNVSTLELGDSALYLCASSILQGATGELFFGEGSRLTVL.

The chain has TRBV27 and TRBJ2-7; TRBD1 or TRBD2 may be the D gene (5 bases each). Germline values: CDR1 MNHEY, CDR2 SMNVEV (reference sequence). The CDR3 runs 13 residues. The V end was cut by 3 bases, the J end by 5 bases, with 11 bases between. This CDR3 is CASSFGGGDEQYF. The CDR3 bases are TGTGCCAGCAGTTTTGGTGGGGGAGACGAGCAGTACTTC.

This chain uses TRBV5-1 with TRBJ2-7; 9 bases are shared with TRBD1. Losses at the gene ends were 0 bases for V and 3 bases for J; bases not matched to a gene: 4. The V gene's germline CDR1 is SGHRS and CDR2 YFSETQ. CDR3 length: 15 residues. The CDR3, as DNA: TGCGCCAGCAGCTTGGGACAGGGGGGTGACTACGAGCAGTACTTC. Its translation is CASSLGQGGDYEQYF.

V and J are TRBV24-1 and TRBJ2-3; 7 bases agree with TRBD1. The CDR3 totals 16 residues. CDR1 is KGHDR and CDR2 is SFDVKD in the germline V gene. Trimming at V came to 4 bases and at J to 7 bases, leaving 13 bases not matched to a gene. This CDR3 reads CATSEFDGRGIYTQYF. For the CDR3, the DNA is TGTGCCACCAGTGAATTCGACGGCAGGGGGATTTATACGCAGTATTTT.

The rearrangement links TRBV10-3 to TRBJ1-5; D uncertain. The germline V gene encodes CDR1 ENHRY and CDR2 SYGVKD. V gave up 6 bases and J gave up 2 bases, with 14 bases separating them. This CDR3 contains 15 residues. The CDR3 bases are TGTGCCATCAGCTTAACAGACTCTGGCAATCAGCCCCAGCATTTT. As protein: CAISLTDSGNQPQHF.

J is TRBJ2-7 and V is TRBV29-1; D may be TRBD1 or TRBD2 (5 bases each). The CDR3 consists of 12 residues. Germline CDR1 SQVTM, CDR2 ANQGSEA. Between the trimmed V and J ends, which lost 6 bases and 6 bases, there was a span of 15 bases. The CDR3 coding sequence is TGCAGCGTGGAGAGGGCTCAGGGCGAGCAGTACTTC. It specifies CSVERAQGEQYF.

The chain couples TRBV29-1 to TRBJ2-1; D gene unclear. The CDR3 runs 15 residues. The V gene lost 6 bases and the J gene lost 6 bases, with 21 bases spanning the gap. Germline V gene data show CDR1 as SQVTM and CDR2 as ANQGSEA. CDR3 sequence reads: CSVPSWSSVGNEQFF. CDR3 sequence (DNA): TGCAGCGTCCCCTCTTGGAGTTCCGTAGGCAATGAGCAGTTCTTC.

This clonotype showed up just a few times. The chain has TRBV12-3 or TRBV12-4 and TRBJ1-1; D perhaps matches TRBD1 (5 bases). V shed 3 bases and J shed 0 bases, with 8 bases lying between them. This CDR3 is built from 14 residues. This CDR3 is CASSFGAVNTEAFF. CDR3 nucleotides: TGTGCCAGCAGTTTTGGGGCAGTGAACACTGAAGCTTTCTTT.

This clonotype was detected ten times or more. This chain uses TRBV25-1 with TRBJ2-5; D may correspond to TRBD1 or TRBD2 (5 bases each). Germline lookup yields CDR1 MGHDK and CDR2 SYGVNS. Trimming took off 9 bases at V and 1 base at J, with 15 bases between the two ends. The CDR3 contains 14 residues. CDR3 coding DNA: TGTGCCAGTACGACACAGGACTTCCAAGAGACCCAGTACTTC. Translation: CASTTQDFQETQYF.

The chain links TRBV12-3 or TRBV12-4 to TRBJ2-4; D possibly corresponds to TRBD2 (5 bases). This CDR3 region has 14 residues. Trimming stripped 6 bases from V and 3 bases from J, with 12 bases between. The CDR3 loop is CASRSGVSKNIQYF. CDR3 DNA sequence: TGTGCCAGCAGGTCCGGGGTCAGCAAAAACATTCAGTACTTC.

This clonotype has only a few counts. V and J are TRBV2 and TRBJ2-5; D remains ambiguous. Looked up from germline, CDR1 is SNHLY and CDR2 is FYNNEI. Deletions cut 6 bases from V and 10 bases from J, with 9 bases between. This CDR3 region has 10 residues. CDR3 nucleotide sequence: TGTGCCAGCAGGGACCCGGGCCAGTACTTC. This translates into CASRDPGQYF.

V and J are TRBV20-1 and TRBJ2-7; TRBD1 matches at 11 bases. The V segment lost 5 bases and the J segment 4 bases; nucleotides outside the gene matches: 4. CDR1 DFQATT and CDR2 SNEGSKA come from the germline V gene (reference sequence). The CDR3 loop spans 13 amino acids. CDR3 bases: TGCAGTGCTGAGGACAGGGGGCTTTACGAGCAGTACTTC. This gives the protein CSAEDRGLYEQYF.

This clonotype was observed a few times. The DNA for the CDR3 is TGTGCCAGCCAAGGATCAGCTTTGAATGAGCAGTTCTTC. It codes for CASQGSALNEQFF. This chain connects TRBV2 to TRBJ2-1, with D unclear. Germline V gives CDR1 SNHLY, CDR2 FYNNEI. CDR3 length: 13 amino acids. Between the trimmed V and J ends, which lost 8 bases and 7 bases, there was a span of 15 bases. Complete variable domain (other parts from reference TRBV2 and TRBJ2-1): EPEVTQTPSHQVTQMGQEVILRCVPISNHLYFYWYRQILGQKVEFLVSFYNNEISEKSEIFDDQFSVERPDGSNFTLKIRSTKLEDSAMYFCASQGSALNEQFFGPGTRLTVL.

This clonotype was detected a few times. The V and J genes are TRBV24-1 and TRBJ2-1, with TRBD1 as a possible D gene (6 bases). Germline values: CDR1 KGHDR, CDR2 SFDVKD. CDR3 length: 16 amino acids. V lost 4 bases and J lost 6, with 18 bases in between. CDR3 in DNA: TGTGCCACCAGTGACCCCACAGGGCACTTGGGCAATGAGCAGTTCTTC. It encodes CATSDPTGHLGNEQFF.

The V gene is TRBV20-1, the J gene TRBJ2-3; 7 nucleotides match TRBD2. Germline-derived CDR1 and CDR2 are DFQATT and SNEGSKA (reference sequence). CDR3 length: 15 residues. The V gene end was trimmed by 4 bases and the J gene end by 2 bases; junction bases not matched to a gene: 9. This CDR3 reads CSATPRTRVTDTQYF. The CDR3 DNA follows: TGCAGTGCTACTCCCCGGACTAGGGTCACAGATACGCAGTATTTT.

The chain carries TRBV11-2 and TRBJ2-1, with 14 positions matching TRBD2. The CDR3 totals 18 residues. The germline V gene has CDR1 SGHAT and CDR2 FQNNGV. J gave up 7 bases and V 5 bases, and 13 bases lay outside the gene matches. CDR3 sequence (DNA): TGTGCCAGCAGCCTGGGACTAGCGGGAGCGTACTTGGGGAATGAGCAGTTCTTC. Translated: CASSLGLAGAYLGNEQFF. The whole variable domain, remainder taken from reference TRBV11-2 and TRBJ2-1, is EAGVAQSPRYKIIEKRQSVAFWCNPISGHATLYWYQQILGQGPKLLIQFQNNGVVDDSQLPKDRFSAERLKGVDSTLKIQPAKLEDSAVYLCASSLGLAGAYLGNEQFFGPGTRLTVL.

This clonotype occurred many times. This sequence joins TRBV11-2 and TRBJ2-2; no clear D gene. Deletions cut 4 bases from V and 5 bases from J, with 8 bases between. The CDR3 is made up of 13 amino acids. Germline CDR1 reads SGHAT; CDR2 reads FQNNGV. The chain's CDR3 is CASSSLETGELFF. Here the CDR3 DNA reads TGTGCCAGCAGCTCGCTCGAGACCGGGGAGCTGTTTTTT.

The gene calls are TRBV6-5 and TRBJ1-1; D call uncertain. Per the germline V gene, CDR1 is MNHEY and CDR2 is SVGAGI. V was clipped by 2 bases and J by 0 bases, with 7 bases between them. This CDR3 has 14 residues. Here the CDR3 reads CASSYRTMNTEAFF. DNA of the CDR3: TGTGCCAGCAGTTACAGGACCATGAACACTGAAGCTTTCTTT.

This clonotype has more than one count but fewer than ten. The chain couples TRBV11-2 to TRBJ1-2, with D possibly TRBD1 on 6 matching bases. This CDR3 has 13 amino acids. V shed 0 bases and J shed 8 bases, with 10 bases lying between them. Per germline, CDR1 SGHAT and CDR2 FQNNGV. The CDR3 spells CASSLERGRGYTF. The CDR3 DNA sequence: TGTGCCAGCAGCTTAGAGCGGGGGCGAGGCTACACCTTC.